The rows below give T cell receptor beta chains drawn from one sample of a study of blood T cell repertoires in COVID-19. Produced via immunoSEQ multiplex PCR; TCRdb's table is partial and in-frame only. The data show approximately 210,000 clones, roughly 80% seen once. Input material: peripheral blood. Source of these receptors: a man aged 60 to 75 with COVID-19, enrolled during active disease. Both conserved end residues are part of each CDR3. Each record gives: D gene, V gene, J gene, clone size, CDR3 protein, CDR3 DNA. The D gene is left open where the match is weak. Only part of the rows carry a size: once, few, many, or a class if the clone is expanded.

>TRBD1|TRBV5-1|TRBJ2-5|NA
CASSFSGGAETQYF
TGCGCCAGCAGCTTCTCAGGGGGCGCCGAGACCCAGTACTTC
>NA|TRBV18|TRBJ2-5|NA
CASSLLEETQYF
TGTGCCAGCTCTCTCCTTGAGGAGACCCAGTACTTC
>NA|TRBV7-5|TRBJ1-1|NA
CARSLQGNTEAFF
TGTGCCAGAAGCTTACAGGGTAACACTGAAGCTTTCTTT
>NA|TRBV10-1|TRBJ2-3|few
CASSDPTGSRGADTQYF
TGCGCCAGCAGTGACCCGACCGGGTCCCGGGGAGCAGATACGCAGTATTTT
>TRBD1|TRBV27|TRBJ1-2|NA
CASSAGQGEGGYTF
TGTGCCAGCAGCGCGGGACAGGGGGAAGGTGGCTACACCTTC
>NA|TRBV7-2|TRBJ1-6|NA
CASSLMGLSNNSPLHF
TGTGCCAGCAGCTTAATGGGACTATCGAATAATTCACCCCTCCACTTT
>NA|TRBV6-5|TRBJ1-1|NA
CASRRDRTEAFF
TGTGCCAGCAGAAGAGACAGGACTGAAGCTTTCTTT
>NA|TRBV2|TRBJ2-2|NA
CASRSYGELFF
TGTGCCAGCAGGTCGTACGGGGAGCTGTTTTTT
>NA|TRBV21-1|TRBJ1-3|few
CASSKVTGKVSGNTIYF
TGTGCCAGCAGCAAAGTTACAGGCAAAGTCTCTGGAAACACCATATATTTT
>NA|TRBV3-1/TRBV3-2|TRBJ1-1|NA
CASSQRDEAFF
TGTGCCAGCAGCCAACGGGATGAAGCTTTCTTT
>NA|TRBV19|TRBJ1-5|NA
CASSISGVLSNQPQHF
TGTGCCAGTAGTATTTCCGGGGTACTTAGCAATCAGCCCCAGCATTTT
>NA|TRBV15|TRBJ2-7|NA
CATSRQDEQYF
TGTGCCACCAGCAGACAGGACGAGCAGTACTTC
>TRBD2|TRBV7-2|TRBJ2-1|NA
CASSLATSGRGEQFF
TGTGCCAGCAGCTTAGCGACTAGCGGGAGGGGTGAGCAGTTCTTC
>NA|TRBV7-2|TRBJ1-2|NA
CASSLARETDGYTF
TGTGCCAGCAGCTTAGCCCGGGAAACCGATGGCTACACCTTC
>TRBD1|TRBV6-5|TRBJ2-7|NA
CASSYSTGVYEQYF
TGTGCCAGCAGTTACTCGACAGGGGTCTACGAGCAGTACTTC
>TRBD1|TRBV5-1|TRBJ1-3|NA
CASSLEGGRSGNTIYF
TGCGCCAGCAGCTTGGAAGGGGGCCGTAGCGGAAACACCATATATTTT
>NA|TRBV27|TRBJ2-3|NA
CASSGRLDTQYF
TGTGCCAGCAGTGGCCGTCTAGATACGCAGTATTTT
>TRBD1|TRBV6-5|TRBJ1-4|NA
CASSQPGGAEKLFF
TGTGCCAGCAGCCAACCAGGGGGTGCTGAAAAACTGTTTTTT
>NA|TRBV21-1|TRBJ1-3|once
CASSKGGSVDRRSDRDTIYF
TGTGCCAGCAGCAAAGGAGGTTCGGTAGACAGGCGCTCGGACAGGGACACCATATATTTT
>NA|TRBV18|TRBJ2-7|few
CASSPFHSDYEQYF
TGTGCCAGCTCGCCGTTTCACAGTGACTACGAGCAGTACTTC
>NA|TRBV24-1|TRBJ1-2|NA
CATSQGGSYGYTF
TGTGCCACCAGTCAGGGAGGGAGCTATGGCTACACCTTC
>TRBD2|TRBV5-1|TRBJ2-2|NA
CASSPGGAESTGELFF
TGCGCCAGCAGCCCGGGGGGGGCGGAGAGCACCGGGGAGCTGTTTTTT
>NA|TRBV9|TRBJ1-2|NA
CASSVDSGYGYTF
TGTGCCAGCAGCGTAGATTCAGGCTATGGCTACACCTTC
>TRBD1|TRBV6-5|TRBJ1-2|NA
CAVDRGYGYTF
TGTGCCGTGGACAGGGGTTATGGCTACACCTTC
>NA|TRBV5-4|TRBJ2-1|NA
CASSRDSDPYNEQFF
TGTGCCAGCAGTCGGGACTCAGACCCCTACAATGAGCAGTTCTTC
>TRBD2|TRBV6-1|TRBJ2-5|NA
CASSEQTSAKETQYF
TGTGCCAGCAGTGAACAGACTAGCGCAAAAGAGACCCAGTACTTC
>NA|TRBV5-4|TRBJ2-3|once
CASSKGGTDTQYF
TGTGCCAGCAGCAAGGGGGGCACAGATACGCAGTATTTT
>TRBD1|TRBV6-5|TRBJ1-4|NA
CARRDRDRVREKLFF
TGTGCCAGGAGAGACCGGGACAGGGTTAGAGAAAAACTGTTTTTT
>NA|TRBV7-2|TRBJ1-2|NA
CASSTGWESYGYTF
TGTGCCAGCAGCACGGGATGGGAGTCCTATGGCTACACCTTC
>NA|TRBV2|TRBJ2-3|NA
CASSSVTDTQYF
TGTGCCAGCAGTTCAGTCACAGATACGCAGTATTTT
>NA|TRBV10-2|TRBJ2-5|NA
CASRGRSSQETQYF
TGCGCCAGCAGGGGGAGGTCAAGCCAAGAGACCCAGTACTTC
>NA|TRBV4-1|TRBJ1-6|once
CASSGAVSQGGNSPLHF
TGCGCCAGCAGCGGCGCGGTCAGTCAAGGGGGTAATTCACCCCTCCACTTT
>NA|TRBV29-1|TRBJ1-4|NA
CSVREGTTNEKLFF
TGCAGCGTTCGGGAGGGGACAACTAATGAAAAACTGTTTTTT
>TRBD1|TRBV30|TRBJ1-2|NA
CAWSPQGALGNYGYTF
TGTGCCTGGAGTCCCCAGGGGGCTTTGGGGAACTATGGCTACACCTTC
>NA|TRBV29-1|TRBJ2-1|NA
CSVARRQLYNEQFF
TGCAGCGTTGCGAGGAGACAGCTTTACAATGAGCAGTTCTTC
>NA|TRBV6-1|TRBJ1-2|NA
CASSEQGRYGYTF
TGTGCCAGCAGTGAACAGGGGCGCTATGGCTACACCTTC
>NA|TRBV9|TRBJ1-1|NA
CASSDRVDTEAFF
TGTGCCAGCAGCGACAGGGTGGACACTGAAGCTTTCTTT
>TRBD1|TRBV5-1|TRBJ1-2|NA
CASSPGTGVHGYTF
TGCGCCAGCAGCCCCGGGACAGGGGTTCATGGCTACACCTTC
>NA|TRBV19|TRBJ2-7|NA
CASSSLPYEQYF
TGTGCCAGTAGTTCCCTACCCTACGAGCAGTACTTC
>TRBD1|TRBV27|TRBJ1-5|NA
CASSLGPQGAIQPQHF
TGTGCCAGCAGTTTGGGTCCGCAGGGGGCGATTCAGCCCCAGCATTTT
>NA|TRBV21-1|TRBJ2-1|NA
CASSKSRAGPLANEQFF
TGTGCCAGCAGCAAATCTAGAGCGGGACCCTTGGCCAATGAGCAGTTCTTC
>NA|TRBV2|TRBJ2-1|NA
CASSRARARSYNEQFF
TGTGCCAGCAGCCGCGCGAGGGCCCGCTCCTACAATGAGCAGTTCTTC
>TRBD1|TRBV28|TRBJ1-5|NA
CASSEGQLGLGPQHF
TGTGCCAGCAGCGAGGGACAGCTGGGGCTAGGGCCCCAGCATTTT
>NA|TRBV7-9|TRBJ2-2|NA
CASSLLGGNTGELFF
TGTGCCAGCAGCTTACTAGGGGGGAACACCGGGGAGCTGTTTTTT
>TRBD1|TRBV18|TRBJ2-6|once
CASSPDRGGTGANVLTF
TGTGCCAGCTCACCGGACAGGGGAGGCACCGGGGCCAACGTCCTGACTTTC
>NA|TRBV30|TRBJ2-7|NA
CAWSDTNTYEQYF
TGTGCCTGGAGTGACACAAATACCTACGAGCAGTACTTC
>NA|TRBV11-3|TRBJ2-3|NA
CASSLNGASTDTQYF
TGTGCCAGCAGCTTAAATGGGGCAAGCACAGATACGCAGTATTTT
>NA|TRBV3-1/TRBV3-2|TRBJ1-5|NA
CASSLGQISNQPQHF
TGTGCCAGCAGCCTTGGACAAATTAGCAATCAGCCCCAGCATTTT
>NA|TRBV24-1|TRBJ2-2|NA
CATRGSGTGELFF
TGTGCCACCAGGGGCTCCGGCACCGGGGAGCTGTTTTTT
>NA|TRBV3-1/TRBV3-2|TRBJ1-4|NA
CASSLGSGHEKLFF
TGTGCCAGCAGCCTCGGGAGCGGCCATGAAAAACTGTTTTTT
>NA|TRBV19|TRBJ1-3|NA
CASSTTAGNTIYF
TGTGCCAGTTCTACTACTGCCGGAAACACCATATATTTT
>TRBD1|TRBV28|TRBJ1-4|NA
CASSTEQGAAIKLFF
TGTGCCAGCAGTACAGAACAGGGGGCGGCAATAAAACTGTTTTTT
>NA|TRBV20-1|TRBJ1-2|few
CSAMIGYGYTF
TGCAGTGCTATGATCGGCTATGGCTACACCTTC
>NA|TRBV2|TRBJ1-1|NA
CASSYRRHAEAFF
TGTGCCAGCAGTTACAGGAGACACGCTGAAGCTTTCTTT
>NA|TRBV7-2|TRBJ2-1|NA
CASSSDSGRSNEQFF
TGTGCCAGCAGCTCGGACTCCGGCAGGTCAAATGAGCAGTTCTTC